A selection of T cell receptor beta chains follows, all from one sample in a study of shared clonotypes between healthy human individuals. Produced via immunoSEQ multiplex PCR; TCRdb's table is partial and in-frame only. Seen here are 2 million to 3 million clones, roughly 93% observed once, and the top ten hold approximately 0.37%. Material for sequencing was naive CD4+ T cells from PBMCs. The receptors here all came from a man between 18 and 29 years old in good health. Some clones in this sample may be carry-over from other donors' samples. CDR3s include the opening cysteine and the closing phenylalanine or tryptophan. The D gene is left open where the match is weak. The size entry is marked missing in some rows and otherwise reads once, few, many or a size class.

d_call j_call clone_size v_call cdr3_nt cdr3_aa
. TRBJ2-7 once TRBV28 TGTGCCAGCAGTACCCCGGGACCCCGGGACGAGCAGTACTTC CASSTPGPRDEQYF
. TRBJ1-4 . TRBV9 TGTGCCAGCAGCCCAAGGGGGGGTCCTGCAACTAATGAAAAACTGTTTTTT CASSPRGGPATNEKLFF
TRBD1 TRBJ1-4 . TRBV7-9 TGTGCCAGCAGCTCCACAGGGGGAACTAATGAAAAACTGTTTTTT CASSSTGGTNEKLFF
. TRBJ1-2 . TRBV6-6 TGTGCCAGCGGTGTTGTCGGGGGCTATGGCTACACCTTC CASGVVGGYGYTF
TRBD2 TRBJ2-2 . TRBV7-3 TGTGCCAGCAGCCCAAATTCCCTAGCGGGAGTCGGCGGGGAGCTGTTTTTT CASSPNSLAGVGGELFF
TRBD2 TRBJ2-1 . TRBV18 TGTGCCAGCTCACCATTAACTAGCGGGAGGTACAATGAGCAGTTCTTC CASSPLTSGRYNEQFF
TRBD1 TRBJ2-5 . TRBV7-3 TGTGCCAGCAGCCCTGACAGGGGCCAAGAGACCCAGTACTTC CASSPDRGQETQYF
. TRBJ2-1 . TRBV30 TGTGCCTGGAGTCCTAGTTACAATGAGCAGTTCTTC CAWSPSYNEQFF
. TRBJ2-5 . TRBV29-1 TGCAGCGCAAAACCGGGACCTGTTAGGTACCAAGAGACCCAGTACTTC CSAKPGPVRYQETQYF
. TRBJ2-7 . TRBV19 TGTGCCAGTAGTGGTTGGGTGGCAGGGGCCACCTACGAGCAGTACTTC CASSGWVAGATYEQYF
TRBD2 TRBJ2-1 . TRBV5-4 TGTGCCAGCAGTAACCGGGCCGGGACTAGTGGCAATGAGCAGTTCTTC CASSNRAGTSGNEQFF
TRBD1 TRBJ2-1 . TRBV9 TGTGCCAGCAGCGTCGGGACAGCCTCCTACAATGAGCAGTTCTTC CASSVGTASYNEQFF
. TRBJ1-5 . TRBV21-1 TGTGCCAGCAGCAAAGCGCGAGACAGGGGCCATCAGCCCCAGCATTTT CASSKARDRGHQPQHF
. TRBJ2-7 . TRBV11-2 TGTGCCAGCAGCTTATCCAGGGTAGAGTCCTACGAGCAGTACTTC CASSLSRVESYEQYF
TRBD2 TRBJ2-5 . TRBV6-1 TGTGCCAGCAGTGAAATCCCCTGGGCAGCGGGACACCAAGAGACCCAGTACTTC CASSEIPWAAGHQETQYF
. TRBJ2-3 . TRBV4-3 TGCGCCAGCAGCCAAGATAGGGGCACAGATACGCAGTATTTT CASSQDRGTDTQYF
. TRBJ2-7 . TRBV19 TGTGCCAGTAGTAAGGCTAGCGCTATAACCTACGAGCAGTACTTC CASSKASAITYEQYF
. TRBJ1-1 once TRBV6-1 TGTGCCAGCACCGCAACGAGGAACACTGAAGCTTTCTTT CASTATRNTEAFF
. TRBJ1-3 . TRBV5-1 TGCGCCAGCAGCACCGGACAGACCCTTGGAAACACCATATATTTT CASSTGQTLGNTIYF
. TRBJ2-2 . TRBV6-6 TGTGCCAGCAGGCGACAGGGAGGGACCGGGGAGCTGTTTTTT CASRRQGGTGELFF
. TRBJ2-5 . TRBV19 TGTGCCAGTAGTATAGGGACACCATACCAAGAGACCCAGTACTTC CASSIGTPYQETQYF
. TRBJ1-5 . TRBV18 TGTGCCAGCTCACCGACAGTGGATCAGCCCCAGCATTTT CASSPTVDQPQHF
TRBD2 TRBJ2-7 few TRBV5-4 TGTGCCAGCAGTCCTAGCGGGGCCCACTCCTACGAGCAGTACTTC CASSPSGAHSYEQYF
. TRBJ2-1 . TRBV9 TGTGCCAGCAGCGTAGCTGGAGGGAATGAGCAGTTCTTC CASSVAGGNEQFF
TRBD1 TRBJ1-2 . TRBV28 TGTGCCAGCAGTTCCTCCGGGACAGGGGATTATGGCTACACCTTC CASSSSGTGDYGYTF
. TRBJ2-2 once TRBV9 TGTGCCAGCCGGGGTAGCGGGGAGCTGTTTTTT CASRGSGELFF
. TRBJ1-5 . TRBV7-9 TGTGCCAGCAGCCCACAGGGAGACCAGCCCCAGCATTTT CASSPQGDQPQHF
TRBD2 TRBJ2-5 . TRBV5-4 TGTGCCAGCAGTCTTGGAGGGACTAGCGGTTACCAAGAGACCCAGTACTTC CASSLGGTSGYQETQYF
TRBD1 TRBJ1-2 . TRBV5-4 TGTGCCAGCAGCTTACCACTAGGGACAGGGGGCAATGGCTACACCTTC CASSLPLGTGGNGYTF
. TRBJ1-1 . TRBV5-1 TGCGCCAGCAGCTTGGCCCCGGACACTGAAGCTTTCTTT CASSLAPDTEAFF
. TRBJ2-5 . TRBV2 TGTGCCAGCAGTGGTGGCAGGGGAGAGACCCAGTACTTC CASSGGRGETQYF
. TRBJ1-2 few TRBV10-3 TGTGCCATCGGCGACTCGACCTTC CAIGDSTF
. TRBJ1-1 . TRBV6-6 TGTGCCAGCAGTAAACCCTACCCGGACCTGAACACTGAAGCTTTCTTT CASSKPYPDLNTEAFF
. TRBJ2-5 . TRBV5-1 TGCGCCAGCATAGCGGCTCTAGGCCCATCAGAGACCCAGTACTTC CASIAALGPSETQYF
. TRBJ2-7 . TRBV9 TGTGCCAGCAGCTTCTCATCCGGGACCTTCTACGAGCAGTACTTC CASSFSSGTFYEQYF
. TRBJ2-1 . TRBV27 TGTGCCAGCACCCGGGGCGGCATTACGGGTGAGCAGTTCTTC CASTRGGITGEQFF
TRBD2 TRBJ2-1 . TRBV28 TGTGCCAGCAGTCTTTTGGCGGGGGGTAGAGATGAGCAGTTCTTC CASSLLAGGRDEQFF
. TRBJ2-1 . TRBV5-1 TGCGCCAGCGCTAGGGACCACTCCTACAATGAGCAGTTCTTC CASARDHSYNEQFF
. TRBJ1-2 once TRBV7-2 TGTGCCAGCAGCTTAGTTGGTACGGGTAACTATGGCTACACCTTC CASSLVGTGNYGYTF
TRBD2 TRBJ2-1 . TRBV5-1 TGCGCCAGCAGCTTGGCCCCGGGACTAGCGGCTAATGAGCAGTTCTTC CASSLAPGLAANEQFF
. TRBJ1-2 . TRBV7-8 TGTGCCAGCAGCCACGGGACCCCTACTTCGAACTATGGCTACACCTTC CASSHGTPTSNYGYTF
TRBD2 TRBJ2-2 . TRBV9 TGTGCCAGCAGCGTAGCTAGCGGGGGGAACACCGGGGAGCTGTTTTTT CASSVASGGNTGELFF
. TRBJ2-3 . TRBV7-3 TGTGCCAGCAGCCCCGCGGGAAATGTGCCAGATACGCAGTATTTT CASSPAGNVPDTQYF
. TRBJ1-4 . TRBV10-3 TGTGCCATCAGTGAGTCGTCCAGGGCTCGTGCAACTAATGAAAAACTGTTTTTT CAISESSRARATNEKLFF
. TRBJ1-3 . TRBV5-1 TGCGCCAGCAGCTTGTACGGCCCGGGCTCTGGAAACACCATATATTTT CASSLYGPGSGNTIYF
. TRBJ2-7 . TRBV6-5 TGTGCCAGCAGAACTCCGGGACCCGGCGCCGAGCAGTACTTC CASRTPGPGAEQYF
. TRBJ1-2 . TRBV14 TGTGCCAGCAGCCAAGCGCCACCCGCCATCGGCTACACCTTC CASSQAPPAIGYTF
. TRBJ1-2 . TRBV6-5 TGTGCCAGCAGTTACTCCGGGGGTATTGGCTACACCTTC CASSYSGGIGYTF
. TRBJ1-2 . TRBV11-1 TGTGCCAGCAGCTATGACAGAATAAACCAAAAGAACTATGGCTACACCTTC CASSYDRINQKNYGYTF
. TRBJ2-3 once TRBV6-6 TGTGCCAGCAGTTACCTGAGACTTCTACACACAGATACGCAGTATTTT CASSYLRLLHTDTQYF
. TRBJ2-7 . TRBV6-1 TGTGCCAGCAGAGGAGGAGGTGGGAGATACGAGCAGTACTTC CASRGGGGRYEQYF
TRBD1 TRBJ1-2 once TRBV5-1 TGCGCCAGCAGCTCGACAGGGGTCGGCTACACCTTC CASSSTGVGYTF
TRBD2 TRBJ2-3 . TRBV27 TGTGCCAGCCTGTCGGGAGGAGGAACGCAGTATTTT CASLSGGGTQYF